These 21 T cell receptor beta chains were sequenced from one sample in a study of blood T cell repertoires in COVID-19. Produced via immunoSEQ multiplex PCR; TCRdb's table is partial and in-frame only. The data show about 190,000 clones, approximately 84% seen once. The sample taken for sequencing was PBMCs or T cells enriched from blood (not recorded which). The receptors were gathered from a woman aged 25 to 39 who had recovered from COVID-19.

The CDR3 DNA is TGTGCCACCAGACCCGGGGGAAGCTCACCCCTCCACTTT. The encoded protein is CATRPGGSSPLHF. V is TRBV15 and J is TRBJ1-6; tentatively, D is TRBD1 (5 bases). The CDR3 extends over 13 amino acids. V lost 6 bases and J 10 bases, leaving 13 bases between the germline ends. Germline V lookup: CDR1 LNHNV, CDR2 YYDKDF (reference sequence).

The genes are TRBV5-4 and TRBJ2-1, with unresolved D. The germline V gene encodes CDR1 SGHNT and CDR2 YYREEE (reference sequence). The length of the CDR3 is 14 residues. V lost 3 bases and J lost 7, with 14 bases in between. In DNA form, the CDR3 reads TGTGCCAGCAGCTCGTGGAGCACGGGTAATGAGCAGTTCTTC. It is translated as CASSSWSTGNEQFF. The variable domain in full, with the rest retrieved from reference TRBV5-4 and TRBJ2-1, is ETGVTQSPTHLIKTRGQQVTLRCSSQSGHNTVSWYQQALGQGPQFIFQYYREEENGRGNFPPRFSGLQFPNYSSELNVNALELDDSALYLCASSSWSTGNEQFFGPGTRLTVL.

Concerning this clone itself: One end of the junction fails to match germline, which may point to a read error. The J gene is TRBJ2-5, the V gene TRBV2; D gene ambiguous. The CDR3 totals 14 residues. In germline, CDR1 is SNHLY, CDR2 FYNNEI. The CDR3, as DNA: TGTGCCAGCAGTGTAGACCGGTACCAAGAGACTCAGTACTTC. It codes for CASSVDRYQETQYF.

This chain uses TRBV24-1 with TRBJ1-4; D is perhaps TRBD1 (5 bases). Germline V lookup: CDR1 KGHDR, CDR2 SFDVKD. The V and J ends lost 2 bases and 7 bases respectively, with 13 bases between them. CDR3 length: 15 residues. The CDR3 reads CATSDSRGMAEKLFF. The CDR3 DNA is TGTGCCACCAGTGATTCGCGGGGGATGGCTGAAAAACTGTTTTTT.

The CDR3 loop reads CASSWGPSGAGTDTQYF. CDR3 DNA: TGTGCCAGCAGCTGGGGCCCTAGCGGGGCGGGCACAGATACGCAGTATTTT. The chain combines TRBV5-6 with TRBJ2-3, with TRBD2 matching 9 bases. Germline lookup yields CDR1 SGHDT and CDR2 YYEEEE. CDR3 length equals 17 residues. Trimming took 3 bases from V and 1 from J; bases not matched to a gene: 9.

V gene TRBV12-3 or TRBV12-4 combines with J gene TRBJ1-2; D is unclear. CDR3 length equals 12 residues. Trimming stripped 3 bases from V and 6 bases from J, with 8 bases between. The CDR3 DNA sequence: TGTGCCAGCAGTTTCAACATCGATGGCTACACCTTC. It specifies CASSFNIDGYTF.

The gene calls are TRBV2 and TRBJ2-1, with 11 nucleotides matching TRBD2. V trimming: 5 bases; J trimming: 5 bases; junction bases outside the gene matches: 2. This CDR3 region has 14 residues. CDR1 SNHLY and CDR2 FYNNEI come from the germline V gene. As DNA, the CDR3 is TGTGCCAGCAGTACTAGCGGGGGTAACAATGAGCAGTTCTTC. Its translation is CASSTSGGNNEQFF.

The chain combines TRBV19 with TRBJ1-1, with D perhaps TRBD1 (6 bases). Germline loops: CDR1 LNHDA, CDR2 SQIVND (reference sequence). Trimming shortened V by 1 base and J by 4 bases, and 10 bases separated the two germline ends. The CDR3 has 14 amino acids. CDR3 amino acids: CASSIVEGGTEAFF. The DNA of the CDR3 is TGTGCCAGTAGTATAGTAGAAGGGGGCACTGAAGCTTTCTTT.

This chain joins TRBV6-1 and TRBJ2-2, with D possibly TRBD2 on 5 matching bases. V was pared by 0 bases and J by 7 bases, with 12 bases between. The CDR3 is made up of 15 amino acids. Per the germline V gene, CDR1 is MNHNS and CDR2 is SASEGT. The CDR3 protein is CASSEAPSLGGELFF. Written as DNA, the CDR3 is TGTGCCAGCAGTGAAGCTCCTAGCCTGGGCGGGGAGCTGTTTTTT.

The chain recombines TRBV10-1 with TRBJ2-3; TRBD2 matches at 12 bases. Germline lookup yields CDR1 WNHNN and CDR2 SYGVQD (reference sequence). This CDR3 has 17 amino acids. V shed 6 bases, J shed 0 bases, and the junction held 7 bases outside the gene matches. The CDR3 is CASRQTGTSGSTDTQYF. The CDR3 DNA is TGCGCCAGCAGGCAAACCGGGACTAGCGGGAGCACAGATACGCAGTATTTT.

This clone was seen at least ten times. At one boundary the junction diverges from the germline segment, which might be a read error. The J gene is TRBJ1-1, the V gene TRBV2, with 7 bases aligning to TRBD1. The length of the CDR3 is 10 residues. Germline assignment: CDR1 SNHLY and CDR2 FYNNEI. The CDR3 protein is CASSERGQHF. The CDR3 bases are TGTGCCAGCAGTGAAAGGGGACAGCACTTT.

This chain connects TRBV2 to TRBJ2-7, with D unclear. V dropped 0 bases and J dropped 7 bases, with 16 bases sitting between them. The CDR3 extends over 15 amino acids. From germline, CDR1 is SNHLY and CDR2 FYNNEI. CDR3: CASSEARWPPGEQYV. The CDR3 nucleotides are TGTGCCAGCAGTGAAGCGCGGTGGCCCCCCGGGGAGCAGTACGTC.

CDR3 nucleotides: TGCAGTGCTAGTAGCGGGAATATCTATGAGCAGTTCTTC. Encoded protein: CSASSGNIYEQFF. The rearrangement joins TRBV20-1 to TRBJ2-1, with 8 bases lining up with TRBD2. There are 13 residues in the CDR3. CDR1 is DFQATT and CDR2 is SNEGSKA in the germline V gene (reference sequence). Germline trimming cut 3 bases from V and 8 bases from J; bases unmatched to any gene: 6.

The chain joins TRBV7-8 to TRBJ1-3; the D gene is possibly TRBD1 (5 bases). The CDR3 has 16 residues. Deletions cut 2 bases from V and 4 bases from J, with 15 bases between. Germline-derived CDR1 and CDR2 are SGHVS and FQNEAQ. CDR3 loop: CASSLITGGEGNTIYF. CDR3 nucleotides: TGTGCCAGCAGCTTAATCACGGGGGGAGAAGGAAACACCATATATTTT.

The sample holds a few counts of this clone. This same CDR3 is encoded by further DNA sequences in the sample. This sequence joins TRBV18 and TRBJ1-6; 7 bases map to TRBD1. The J segment lost 6 bases and the V segment lost 4 bases, leaving 3 bases of the junction unmatched. The CDR3 runs to 14 residues. Germline values: CDR1 KGHSH, CDR2 LQKENI. The CDR3 bases are TGTGCCAGCTCACAGGACAGGCGTAATTCACCCCTCCACTTT. The encoded protein is CASSQDRRNSPLHF.

This clone has only one observation. The J gene is TRBJ2-2, the V gene TRBV9; TRBD2 agrees at 9 bases. V dropped 5 bases and J dropped 4; count of bases not matched to a gene: 3. Looked up from germline, CDR1 is SGDLS and CDR2 is YYNGEE. The CDR3 consists of 14 residues. The CDR3 DNA reads TGTGCCAGCAGAGGACTAGCGTCCACCGGGGAGCTGTTTTTT. Protein sequence: CASRGLASTGELFF.

This clone was detected a few times. The chain links TRBV9 to TRBJ2-3; 9 positions match TRBD1. After removal of 4 bases from V and 5 bases from J, the junction contained 11 bases not matched to a gene. Germline CDR1 reads SGDLS; CDR2 reads YYNGEE. The CDR3 covers 16 residues. CDR3 loop: CASSPQTGGNGDTQYF. The CDR3, as DNA: TGTGCCAGCAGCCCACAGACAGGGGGTAACGGAGATACGCAGTATTTT.

CDR3 sequence (DNA): TGTGCCAGTAGTATGAGGCTAGCGCGCTACAATGAGCAGTTCTTC. Its protein product is CASSMRLARYNEQFF. The chain uses TRBV19 and TRBJ2-1, with D possibly being TRBD2 (6 bases). This CDR3 comprises 15 residues. Germline-derived CDR1 and CDR2 are LNHDA and SQIVND (reference sequence). Trimming cost V 3 bases and J 3 bases, with 12 bases left between them.

The chain is built from TRBV11-1 and TRBJ2-1; TRBD1 agrees at 8 bases. V lost 5 bases and J lost 5; bases outside the gene matches: 8. The V gene's germline CDR1 is SGHAT and CDR2 FQDESV (reference sequence). This CDR3 contains 15 residues. In DNA, the CDR3 is TGTGCCAGCAGCCTCGCCAGGGGGCTTAACAATGAGCAGTTCTTC. Protein product: CASSLARGLNNEQFF.

V gene TRBV4-2 combines with J gene TRBJ2-4; 7 bases align to TRBD2. Trimming cost V 0 bases and J 11 bases; bases outside gene matches: 1. There are 12 residues in the CDR3. Germline assignment: CDR1 LGHNA and CDR2 YNFKEQ. The CDR3 region is CASSQDAGVQYF. CDR3 DNA sequence: TGTGCCAGCAGCCAAGACGCGGGGGTTCAGTACTTC.

The J gene is TRBJ2-7, the V gene TRBV4-1, with 10 bases identical to TRBD2. Per germline, CDR1 MGHRA and CDR2 YSYEKL. Germline trimming cut 2 bases from V and 2 bases from J; bases unmatched to any gene: 6. The CDR3 is 16 amino acids. Written as DNA, the CDR3 is TGCGCCAGCAGCCAACCTAGCGGGAGAATCCCCTACGAGCAGTACTTC. Protein product: CASSQPSGRIPYEQYF.